The next 21 T cell receptor beta chains were all read from a single sample in a study of T cells after posttransplantation cyclophosphamide. Sequencing was performed with immunoSEQ multiplex PCR; in TCRdb, only in-frame clones are kept and a portion is missing. This table holds some 53,000 clones, around 84% found once. The specimen was PBMCs. These receptors came from a young man with a blood cancer, CMV-positive, and with a related stem cell donor.

This chain joins TRBV5-1 and TRBJ2-1, with 7 bases that match TRBD2. J lost 5 bases, V lost 4 bases, and 12 bases had no gene match. This CDR3 is 16 amino acids long. In germline, CDR1 is SGHRS, CDR2 YFSETQ. DNA for the CDR3: TGCGCCAGCAGCCTGGGACTACGCACGAACCACAATGAGCAGTTCTTC. This gives the protein CASSLGLRTNHNEQFF.

The chain uses TRBV4-1 and TRBJ1-4, with TRBD1 as a possible D gene (5 bases). The germline V gene encodes CDR1 MGHRA and CDR2 YSYEKL. The ends were cut back, 5 bases at V and 4 bases at J, with 20 bases in the middle. This CDR3 is built from 17 residues. This CDR3 reads CASSVGQGFSRNEKLFF. The CDR3 DNA sequence: TGCGCCAGCAGCGTGGGGCAGGGTTTCAGTCGTAATGAAAAACTGTTTTTT.

The CDR3 reads CASSEYGERDTNNEQFF. Written as DNA, the CDR3 is TGTGCCAGCAGTGAATACGGGGAACGGGACACTAACAATGAGCAGTTCTTC. The gene calls are TRBV25-1 and TRBJ2-1; TRBD1 is a possible D gene (6 bases). Germline loops: CDR1 MGHDK, CDR2 SYGVNS. The CDR3 is made up of 17 amino acids. The V and J ends lost 0 bases and 5 bases respectively, with 17 bases between them. The full variable domain, in which reference TRBV25-1 and TRBJ2-1 provide the parts outside the CDR3, is EADIYQTPRYLVIGTGKKITLECSQTMGHDKMYWYQQDPGMELHLIHYSYGVNSTEKGDLSSESTVSRIRTEHFPLTLESARPSHTSQYLCASSEYGERDTNNEQFFGPGTRLTVL.

The chain links TRBV28 to TRBJ2-3; 9 nucleotides align to TRBD1. CDR1 is MDHEN and CDR2 is SYDVKM in the germline V gene. This CDR3 region has 13 residues. The V segment lost 6 bases and the J segment 6 bases; nucleotides outside the gene matches: 4. This chain's CDR3 is CASRGTGKDTQYF. The CDR3 DNA reads TGTGCCAGCAGAGGGACAGGGAAGGATACGCAGTATTTT.

J is TRBJ2-3 and V is TRBV7-2; the D gene is possibly TRBD2 (5 bases). The CDR3 totals 16 residues. Trimming cost V 1 base and J 5 bases, with 16 bases left between them. Germline V gene data show CDR1 as SGHTA and CDR2 as FQGNSA. The CDR3: CASSLGLAVWGDTQYF. Written as DNA, the CDR3 is TGTGCCAGCAGCTTAGGTCTAGCAGTCTGGGGAGATACGCAGTATTTT.

The J gene is TRBJ2-2, the V gene TRBV5-4, with 7 bases identical to TRBD1. This CDR3 contains 14 residues. Germline CDR1 is SGHNT and CDR2 is YYREEE (reference sequence). V shed 2 bases and J 4 bases; nucleotides not matched to a gene: 2. CDR3 in amino acids: CASSFGTVTGELFF. The DNA for the CDR3 is TGTGCCAGCAGCTTCGGGACAGTCACCGGGGAGCTGTTTTTT.

The chain links TRBV4-1 to TRBJ2-1; D is unclear. With 4 bases removed from V and 3 bases from J, the gap between germline ends came to 13 bases. The CDR3 has 15 residues. Germline-derived CDR1 and CDR2 are MGHRA and YSYEKL. The CDR3 loop reads CASSRALVGYNEQFF. The DNA for the CDR3 is TGCGCCAGCAGCCGGGCCCTTGTCGGCTACAATGAGCAGTTCTTC.

The chain links TRBV19 to TRBJ2-4; 10 nucleotides match TRBD1. V dropped 7 bases and J dropped 0; count of bases not matched to a gene: 3. Germline V lookup: CDR1 LNHDA, CDR2 SQIVND (reference sequence). The CDR3 spans 15 residues. The CDR3 nucleotides read TGTGCCAGTAAGACAGGGGGCGAAGCCAAAAACATTCAGTACTTC. Its translation: CASKTGGEAKNIQYF.

The gene calls are TRBV6-1 and TRBJ1-5, with a weak D call TRBD1 (5 bases). Germline V lookup: CDR1 MNHNS, CDR2 SASEGT. Trimming took off 6 bases at V and 0 bases at J, with 12 bases between the two ends. The CDR3 is 15 residues long. The CDR3 nucleotides are TGTGCCAGCAGCGGACACCAGGTTAGCAATCAGCCCCAGCATTTT. It is translated as CASSGHQVSNQPQHF.

The CDR3, as DNA: TGTGCCAGCAGTCTGGGGGCAGGGGAATTTTCGGGCTACACCTTC. Its protein is CASSLGAGEFSGYTF. The genes are TRBV28 and TRBJ1-2; possible D gene TRBD1, 6 bases. The CDR3 contains 15 residues. Per germline, CDR1 MDHEN and CDR2 SYDVKM. The V end was cut by 5 bases, the J end by 8 bases, with 21 bases between.

This sequence joins TRBV29-1 and TRBJ2-2; a possible D gene is TRBD2 (5 bases). V was clipped by 3 bases and J by 4 bases, with 12 bases between them. Germline CDR1 and CDR2: SQVTM and ANQGSEA. The CDR3 runs to 14 residues. The CDR3 nucleotides read TGCAGCGTTGACACGGGGTCGGGCACCGGGGAGCTGTTTTTT. Translated, it gives CSVDTGSGTGELFF.

Here the CDR3 DNA reads TGTGCCAGCAGCGTGATCGGAGATACGCAGTATTTT. Translating it yields CASSVIGDTQYF. J is TRBJ2-3 and V is TRBV9; D remains unclear. The ends were cut back, 2 bases at V and 5 bases at J, with 6 bases in the middle. The germline gives CDR1 SGDLS, CDR2 YYNGEE. CDR3 size: 12 residues.

The chain is built from TRBV14 and TRBJ2-7; 14 bases fit TRBD2. Germline trimming cut 4 bases from V and 4 bases from J; bases unmatched to any gene: 6. CDR3 length: 16 amino acids. Germline V lookup: CDR1 SGHDN, CDR2 FVKESK. The CDR3 DNA sequence: TGTGCCAGCAGCCTAGTGGGGACTAGCGGGAGATACGAGCAGTACTTC. It yields the protein CASSLVGTSGRYEQYF.

V usage is TRBV2 and J usage is TRBJ2-3; D perhaps matches TRBD2 (5 bases). The CDR3 consists of 18 residues. The germline V gene has CDR1 SNHLY and CDR2 FYNNEI. Trimming stripped 10 bases from V and 1 base from J, with 27 bases between. The CDR3 region has the DNA TGTGCCATCCCGGGCCCAAGGGAGTTATCGCAAGGCACAGATACGCAGTATTTT. Translated: CAIPGPRELSQGTDTQYF.

This chain connects TRBV27 to TRBJ2-3, with a tentative D call TRBD2 (6 bases). V was pared by 0 bases and J by 0 bases, with 7 bases between. Germline assignment: CDR1 MNHEY and CDR2 SMNVEV (reference sequence). This CDR3 spans 15 amino acids. CDR3 loop: CASSLSLASTDTQYF. The CDR3 coding sequence is TGTGCCAGCAGTTTATCCCTAGCGAGCACAGATACGCAGTATTTT.

The chain carries TRBV15 and TRBJ2-5, with TRBD2 as a possible D gene (6 bases). The germline gives CDR1 LNHNV, CDR2 YYDKDF (reference sequence). The CDR3 totals 14 residues. V lost 1 base, J lost 2 bases, and 8 bases lay in between. CDR3 in amino acids: CATSRGGLQETQYF. The CDR3 DNA sequence: TGTGCCACCAGCAGAGGGGGACTTCAAGAGACCCAGTACTTC.

In DNA form, the CDR3 reads TGCGCCAGCAGCGCCCTACAGGGGTCGGGGACTGAAGCTTTCTTT. Residues: CASSALQGSGTEAFF. The V call is TRBV5-1, the J call TRBJ1-1; TRBD1 matches 7 bases. V was pared by 4 bases and J by 5 bases, with 11 bases of the junction left unmatched. From germline, CDR1 is SGHRS and CDR2 YFSETQ. CDR3 length: 15 residues.

This chain links TRBV7-2 with TRBJ2-3; 11 bases align to TRBD2. With V trimmed by 5 bases and J by 3 bases, 10 bases remained unmatched. The CDR3 extends over 17 amino acids. In germline, CDR1 is SGHTA, CDR2 FQGNSA. DNA for the CDR3: TGTGCCAGCAGCCTCCACATCACTAGCGGGAGTACAGATACGCAGTATTTT. This gives the protein CASSLHITSGSTDTQYF.

The V and J genes are TRBV7-9 and TRBJ2-7; D is unclear. V was pared by 2 bases and J by 5 bases, with 10 bases between. Germline CDR1 reads SEHNR; CDR2 reads FQNEAQ (reference sequence). This CDR3 is 13 amino acids long. The CDR3 sequence: CASSLQQNHEQYF. CDR3 nucleotides: TGTGCCAGCAGCTTACAACAGAACCACGAGCAGTACTTC.

This clone was counted only a few times. Other DNA sequences from this sample encode an identical CDR3 as well. V is TRBV18 and J is TRBJ1-3; no definite D call. The ends were cut back, 3 bases at V and 0 bases at J, with 9 bases in the middle. CDR1 and CDR2 from the germline V gene are KGHSH and LQKENI. This CDR3 has 15 amino acids. The CDR3 sequence is CASSPPTNSGNTIYF. DNA for the CDR3: TGTGCCAGCTCACCCCCAACTAACTCTGGAAACACCATATATTTT. Full variable domain (remainder filled in from reference TRBV18 and TRBJ1-3): NAGVMQNPRHLVRRRGQEARLRCSPMKGHSHVYWYRQLPEEGLKFMVYLQKENIIDESGMPKERFSAEFPKEGPSILRIQQVVRGDSAAYFCASSPPTNSGNTIYFGEGSWLTVV.

V and J are TRBV19 and TRBJ1-3, with D perhaps TRBD1 (5 bases). CDR1 and CDR2 from the germline V gene are LNHDA and SQIVND (reference sequence). Trimming cost V 4 bases and J 2 bases, with 15 bases left between them. The CDR3 loop spans 16 amino acids. The CDR3 nucleotides are TGTGCCAGTAGTACGCGGATGGCAGGGCCTGGAAACACCATATATTTT. This encodes CASSTRMAGPGNTIYF.